This T cell receptor beta chain comes out of a study of cytomegalovirus exposure and HLA in healthy donors. Study-level points and caveats: Some TCR beta chains (roughly 150 of them) were listed as cytomegalovirus-associated.

This CDR3 is built from 15 residues. Germline CDR1 and CDR2: MNHEY and SVGAGI. The V and J ends lost 5 bases and 4 bases, in that order; junction bases with no gene match: 5. On this clone itself: What it binds is not known.

The table came from immunoSEQ multiplex PCR; TCRdb's copy has only in-frame clones and leaves some out. The sample has over 85,000 clones; roughly 87% are singletons. The sequencing sample was made of PBMCs. The sequence derives from a woman aged 18 to 35 in good health and CMV-seronegative. The V and J genes are TRBV6-5 and TRBJ1-1, with TRBD1 identical over 12 bases. The CDR3 bases are TGTGCCAGCAGTAGACCGGGACAGGGGGCCACTGAAGCTTTCTTT. This sequence encodes CASSRPGQGATEAFF.